Below are 32 T cell receptor beta chains sequenced from a single sample in a study of blood T cell repertoires in COVID-19. Only in-frame clones appear in the TCRdb table, and some are missing; sequencing was by immunoSEQ multiplex PCR. The sample records 13,000 or so clones, approximately 90% being singletons. The material sequenced was peripheral blood. These receptors originate from a human donor in a cohort sampled during active COVID-19.

This chain joins TRBV15 and TRBJ2-7, with 9 bases lining up with TRBD1. The CDR3 length is 16 residues. The germline CDR1 and CDR2 sequences are LNHNV and YYDKDF (reference sequence). V shed 1 base, J shed 3 bases, and the junction held 7 bases outside the gene matches. CDR3 sequence: CATSRVVGTGRYEQYF. CDR3 in DNA: TGTGCCACCAGCAGAGTAGTAGGGACAGGGCGCTACGAGCAGTACTTC.

This clone showed up just once. The rearrangement joins TRBV6-5 to TRBJ2-7; 8 positions agree with TRBD1. This CDR3 region has 15 residues. CDR1 is MNHEY, CDR2 SVGAGI, per germline. After removal of 2 bases from V and 3 bases from J, the junction contained 6 bases not matched to a gene. The CDR3 is CASSYRGGQDYEQYF. The CDR3 region has the DNA TGTGCCAGCAGTTACCGTGGGGGACAGGACTACGAGCAGTACTTC.

V gene TRBV6-6 combines with J gene TRBJ1-3; no clear D. The germline V and J ends were trimmed by 6 bases and 2 bases, with 8 bases remaining between them. From germline, CDR1 is MNHNY and CDR2 SVGAGI (reference sequence). The CDR3 is made up of 13 amino acids. CDR3 bases: TGTGCCAGCAGCTCAGATACTGGAAACACCATATATTTT. Its protein product is CASSSDTGNTIYF.

This chain connects TRBV27 to TRBJ2-7, with 7 bases aligning to TRBD2. The CDR3 loop spans 11 amino acids. Germline V CDR1 and CDR2: MNHEY, SMNVEV (reference sequence). J gave up 7 bases and V 6 bases, and 3 bases lay outside the gene matches. CDR3 bases: TGTGCCAGCAGGTGGGGAGGGGAGCAGTACTTC. Residues: CASRWGGEQYF.

The chain carries TRBV10-3 and TRBJ2-2; 12 bases match TRBD2. Trimming at V came to 1 base and at J to 4 bases, leaving 4 bases not matched to a gene. CDR1 and CDR2 (germline): ENHRY, SYGVKD. There are 17 residues in the CDR3. CDR3 bases: TGTGCCATCAGTGAGTGGACTAGCGGGGATGGCACCGGGGAGCTGTTTTTT. It is translated as CAISEWTSGDGTGELFF.

The CDR3 DNA follows: TGTGCCAGCAGTTTATCGAGTATAAATTACGAGCAGTACTTC. Its protein product is CASSLSSINYEQYF. The chain couples TRBV27 to TRBJ2-7; unclear D gene. The CDR3 spans 14 residues. Trimming removed 0 bases from V and 4 bases from J, with 10 bases in between. The germline V gene has CDR1 MNHEY and CDR2 SMNVEV (reference sequence).

The chain uses TRBV14 and TRBJ2-7, with no clear D. Germline V gives CDR1 SGHDN, CDR2 FVKESK. The CDR3 length is 12 residues. V lost 4 bases, J lost 6 bases, and 10 bases lay in between. The CDR3 DNA follows: TGTGCCAGCAGCCCTTCCCCGGTCGAGCAGTACTTC. Amino acid sequence: CASSPSPVEQYF.

The chain employs TRBV6-5 and TRBJ1-5, with D uncertain. CDR3 length: 12 amino acids. The germline CDR1 and CDR2 sequences are MNHEY and SVGAGI. Trimming pared 9 bases from V and 5 bases from J, leaving 11 bases between. The DNA of the CDR3 is TGTGCCAGTTCCCAGGCCTATCAGCCCCAGCATTTT. Translated: CASSQAYQPQHF.

The chain couples TRBV5-4 to TRBJ1-2, with D possibly TRBD1 on 5 matching bases. Germline CDR1 SGHNT, CDR2 YYREEE (reference sequence). V lost 6 bases and J lost 0, with 18 bases in between. CDR3 length equals 16 residues. CDR3 sequence (DNA): TGTGCCAGCATCCCCGGTTCAGGGTTTACTAACTATGGCTACACCTTC. Translated: CASIPGSGFTNYGYTF.

This chain links TRBV30 with TRBJ1-6, with a tentative D call TRBD1 (6 bases). The CDR3 runs to 14 residues. Germline V gene sequence: CDR1 GTSNPN, CDR2 SVGIG (reference sequence). Trimming left V 2 bases short and J 4 bases short, with 9 bases between. CDR3 nucleotides: TGTGCCTGGAGTAAGGACAGTTATAATTCACCCCTCCACTTT. The encoded protein is CAWSKDSYNSPLHF.

The CDR3: CASSIGGGASEAFF. The CDR3 DNA is TGTGCCAGCAGCATCGGCGGGGGGGCAAGTGAAGCTTTCTTT. The chain uses TRBV6-2 or TRBV6-3 and TRBJ1-1; possibly TRBD1 for D (6 bases). V was cut by 6 bases and J by 7 bases, with 18 bases left in between. The CDR3 is made up of 14 amino acids. The germline gives CDR1 MNHEY, CDR2 SVGEGT.

This chain uses TRBV5-1 with TRBJ2-2; D gene ambiguous. The germline V gene encodes CDR1 SGHRS and CDR2 YFSETQ. The ends were cut back, 0 bases at V and 2 bases at J, with 8 bases in the middle. This CDR3 has 15 residues. CDR3 sequence: CASSLGLVNTGELFF. In DNA form, the CDR3 reads TGCGCCAGCAGCTTGGGACTTGTTAACACCGGGGAGCTGTTTTTT.

The J gene is TRBJ2-3, the V gene TRBV7-9; 10 nucleotides agree with TRBD2. V was clipped by 2 bases and J by 0 bases; unmatched bases: 2. The CDR3 covers 16 residues. Germline V gene lookup returns CDR1 SEHNR and CDR2 FQNEAQ (reference sequence). CDR3 region: CASSLTSGVSTDTQYF. The CDR3 region has the DNA TGTGCCAGCAGCTTAACTAGCGGGGTTAGCACAGATACGCAGTATTTT. Supplemented by reference TRBV7-9 and TRBJ2-3, the full variable domain reads DTGVSQNPRHKITKRGQNVTFRCDPISEHNRLYWYRQTLGQGPEFLTYFQNEAQLEKSRLLSDRFSAERPKGSFSTLEIQRTEQGDSAMYLCASSLTSGVSTDTQYFGPGTRLTVL.

This chain connects TRBV6-5 to TRBJ2-2; possibly TRBD2 for D (5 bases). Germline-derived CDR1 and CDR2 are MNHEY and SVGAGI. This CDR3 comprises 15 residues. Trimming pared 8 bases from V and 4 bases from J, leaving 17 bases between. In nucleotides, the CDR3 is TGTGCCAGCCGCCCGTCGAGGGCGAGCACCGGGGAGCTGTTTTTT. Translating gives CASRPSRASTGELFF.

The chain employs TRBV29-1 and TRBJ1-1; maybe TRBD1 (5 bases). Germline-derived CDR1 and CDR2 are SQVTM and ANQGSEA. This CDR3 is built from 13 residues. V lost 7 bases to trimming and J lost 0 bases, with 12 bases between them. The CDR3 here is CSAGRRMNTEAFF. CDR3 nucleotide sequence: TGCAGCGCAGGGAGGCGGATGAACACTGAAGCTTTCTTT.

The rearrangement links TRBV2 to TRBJ1-2, with a tentative D call TRBD1 (6 bases). Trimming pared 7 bases from V and 2 bases from J, leaving 17 bases between. The CDR3 totals 15 residues. Looked up from germline, CDR1 is SNHLY and CDR2 is FYNNEI. In nucleotides, the CDR3 is TGTGCCAGCACCCTGATTATGGACAGCAACTATGGCTACACCTTC. The encoded protein is CASTLIMDSNYGYTF.

The chain has TRBV10-3 and TRBJ1-3; TRBD1 matches at 7 bases. V lost 6 bases and J lost 9; bases outside the gene matches: 11. There are 14 residues in the CDR3. Germline-derived CDR1 and CDR2 are ENHRY and SYGVKD. The CDR3 sequence is CAISAGTEVRTIYF. CDR3 coding DNA: TGTGCCATCAGCGCCGGGACAGAGGTTCGCACCATATATTTT.

In the case of this clone: Other nucleotide sequences from this sample produce the same CDR3. The CDR3 DNA reads TGTGCCAGTAGATCAGGATCTAGCACAGATACGCAGTATTTT. Translated: CASRSGSSTDTQYF. The rearrangement joins TRBV2 to TRBJ2-3; unclear D gene. The CDR3 is made up of 14 amino acids. V was cut by 9 bases and J by 0 bases, with 13 bases left in between. Germline V gene sequence: CDR1 SNHLY, CDR2 FYNNEI.

The V call is TRBV14, the J call TRBJ1-4, with TRBD1 matching 10 bases. The CDR3 has 16 residues. The V segment lost 1 base and the J segment 6 bases; nucleotides outside the gene matches: 5. The germline V gene has CDR1 SGHDN and CDR2 FVKESK. As DNA, the CDR3 is TGTGCCAGCAGCCAAGTCGGGACAGGGGAGGATGAAAAACTGTTTTTT. The encoded protein is CASSQVGTGEDEKLFF.

The V call is TRBV6-1, the J call TRBJ2-5, with TRBD1 matching 10 bases. This CDR3 region has 15 residues. Germline loops: CDR1 MNHNS, CDR2 SASEGT. V lost 2 bases and J lost 4; bases outside the gene matches: 4. In nucleotides, the CDR3 is TGTGCCAGCAGTGAACTGACAGGGGGCCGAGAGACCCAGTACTTC. Residues: CASSELTGGRETQYF.

The chain employs TRBV15 and TRBJ2-5; D might be TRBD2 (6 bases). The CDR3 is 13 residues long. Looked up from germline, CDR1 is LNHNV and CDR2 is YYDKDF (reference sequence). Deletions cut 4 bases from V and 8 bases from J, with 14 bases between. This chain's CDR3 is CATSTRDFSTQYF. DNA of the CDR3: TGTGCCACCAGCACCAGGGACTTCTCAACCCAGTACTTC. Supplemented by reference TRBV15 and TRBJ2-5, the full variable domain reads DAMVIQNPRYQVTQFGKPVTLSCSQTLNHNVMYWYQQKSSQAPKLLFHYYDKDFNNEADTPDNFQSRRPNTSFCFLDIRSPGLGDTAMYLCATSTRDFSTQYFGPGTRLLVL.

The chain is built from TRBV29-1 and TRBJ2-5; no firm D call. This CDR3 is built from 11 residues. CDR1 and CDR2 from the germline V gene are SQVTM and ANQGSEA. V was trimmed by 5 bases and J by 5 bases, leaving 9 bases between them. CDR3 region: CSVIQRETQYF. The CDR3 nucleotides are TGCAGCGTTATCCAACGGGAGACCCAGTACTTC.

This chain connects TRBV13 to TRBJ2-3; TRBD2 matches at 12 bases. V lost 2 bases, J lost 0 bases, and 6 bases stayed unmatched. There are 18 residues in the CDR3. Germline V gene data show CDR1 as PRHDT and CDR2 as FYEKMQ (reference sequence). CDR3 loop: CASSLRTTSGGSTDTQYF. The CDR3 coding sequence is TGTGCCAGCAGCTTACGGACCACTAGCGGGGGGAGCACAGATACGCAGTATTTT.

This sequence joins TRBV6-2 or TRBV6-3 and TRBJ1-5, with 11 nucleotides matching TRBD1. CDR1 is MNHEY, CDR2 SVGEGT, per germline. The V gene end was trimmed by 4 bases and the J gene end by 2 bases; junction bases not matched to a gene: 4. CDR3 length equals 16 residues. The CDR3, as DNA: TGTGCCAGCAGTTTCGGACAGGGGGCGGGCAATCAGCCCCAGCATTTT. It yields the protein CASSFGQGAGNQPQHF.

The rearrangement uses TRBV11-2 and TRBJ1-1, with D perhaps matching TRBD1 (6 bases). There are 14 residues in the CDR3. Per the germline V gene, CDR1 is SGHAT and CDR2 is FQNNGV. V lost 0 bases to trimming and J lost 5 bases, with 10 bases between them. CDR3 protein: CASSLDRTATEAFF. CDR3 bases: TGTGCCAGCAGCTTAGACAGGACAGCAACTGAAGCTTTCTTT.

V is TRBV12-5 and J is TRBJ1-5, with 10 bases fitting TRBD1. J lost 2 bases, V lost 6 bases, and 7 bases had no gene match. Germline V lookup: CDR1 LGHNT, CDR2 FRNRAP. The CDR3 consists of 16 residues. For the CDR3, the DNA is TGTGCTAGTGGCCCCATAGGGACAGGGGGCAATCAGCCCCAGCATTTT. Amino acids: CASGPIGTGGNQPQHF.

The rearrangement uses TRBV5-4 and TRBJ1-2; D remains unclear. The CDR3 contains 15 residues. CDR1 and CDR2 from the germline V gene are SGHNT and YYREEE (reference sequence). Trimming took 2 bases from V and 3 from J, leaving 14 bases between them. CDR3 amino acids: CASSFATRGDYGYTF. The CDR3 coding sequence is TGTGCCAGCAGCTTTGCCACCCGGGGAGACTATGGCTACACCTTC.

The chain recombines TRBV2 with TRBJ2-3, with D possibly TRBD2 on 7 matching bases. The CDR3 runs to 15 residues. The germline gives CDR1 SNHLY, CDR2 FYNNEI. V was pared by 6 bases and J by 2 bases, with 15 bases between. The CDR3 region has the DNA TGTGCCAGCAGGTTGGCGGGGGCGACCACAGATACGCAGTATTTT. Its translation: CASRLAGATTDTQYF.

The CDR3 DNA is TGTGCCAGCAGCTTCCGGGACAGGGGGGACGAGCAGTACTTC. Translating it yields CASSFRDRGDEQYF. This sequence joins TRBV13 and TRBJ2-7; 11 nucleotides align to TRBD1. This CDR3 has 14 residues. Trimming cost V 3 bases and J 5 bases; bases outside gene matches: 3. The germline CDR1 and CDR2 sequences are PRHDT and FYEKMQ (reference sequence). The full variable domain, in which reference TRBV13 and TRBJ2-7 provide the parts outside the CDR3, is AAGVIQSPRHLIKEKRETATLKCYPIPRHDTVYWYQQGPGQDPQFLISFYEKMQSDKGSIPDRFSAQQFSDYHSELNMSSLELGDSALYFCASSFRDRGDEQYFGPGTRLTVT.

The chain joins TRBV7-9 to TRBJ1-2; maybe TRBD1 (5 bases). There are 13 residues in the CDR3. V dropped 2 bases and J dropped 7 bases, with 11 bases sitting between them. Germline V lookup: CDR1 SEHNR, CDR2 FQNEAQ (reference sequence). This chain's CDR3 is CASSLPVGGGYTF. CDR3 nucleotides: TGTGCCAGCAGCTTACCGGTCGGGGGTGGCTACACCTTC.

This clone has only a few counts. V gene TRBV19 combines with J gene TRBJ1-6; D may be TRBD1 (5 bases). The CDR3 loop spans 14 amino acids. Germline CDR1 reads LNHDA; CDR2 reads SQIVND (reference sequence). The ends were cut back, 7 bases at V and 6 bases at J, with 13 bases in the middle. The DNA of the CDR3 is TGTGCCAGTAACGAGCAGGGTTCTAATTCACCCCTCCACTTT. Its protein product is CASNEQGSNSPLHF.

The rearrangement uses TRBV7-2 and TRBJ2-5; TRBD2 aligns across 12 bases. V dropped 2 bases and J dropped 2; count of bases not matched to a gene: 3. Germline CDR1 is SGHTA and CDR2 is FQGNSA. The CDR3 is made up of 16 amino acids. CDR3 sequence reads: CASSLRLAGGQETQYF. CDR3 in DNA: TGTGCCAGCAGCTTACGGCTAGCGGGGGGGCAAGAGACCCAGTACTTC.